The text below deals with one T cell receptor (beta chain). Assay used: immunoSEQ multiplex PCR; TCRdb lists only in-frame clones, some missing. The sample shows approximately 93,000 clones, roughly nine tenths of them seen only once. The CDR3 totals 18 residues. The record originates from a study of control samples from healthy donors and cancer patients. The TCR originated in a woman between 50 and 59 years old with colorectal cancer. The sequencing sample was made of PBMCs. The rearrangement joins TRBV21-1 to TRBJ2-3; the table's D call TRBD1 went unverified against the DNA. TRBV21-1 is reported as a pseudogene. The CDR3 region is CASSPKEGTGGVNHTQYF. In nucleotides, the CDR3 is TGTGCCAGCAGCCCCAAAGAGGGGACAGGGGGCGTTAATCATACGCAGTATTTT.